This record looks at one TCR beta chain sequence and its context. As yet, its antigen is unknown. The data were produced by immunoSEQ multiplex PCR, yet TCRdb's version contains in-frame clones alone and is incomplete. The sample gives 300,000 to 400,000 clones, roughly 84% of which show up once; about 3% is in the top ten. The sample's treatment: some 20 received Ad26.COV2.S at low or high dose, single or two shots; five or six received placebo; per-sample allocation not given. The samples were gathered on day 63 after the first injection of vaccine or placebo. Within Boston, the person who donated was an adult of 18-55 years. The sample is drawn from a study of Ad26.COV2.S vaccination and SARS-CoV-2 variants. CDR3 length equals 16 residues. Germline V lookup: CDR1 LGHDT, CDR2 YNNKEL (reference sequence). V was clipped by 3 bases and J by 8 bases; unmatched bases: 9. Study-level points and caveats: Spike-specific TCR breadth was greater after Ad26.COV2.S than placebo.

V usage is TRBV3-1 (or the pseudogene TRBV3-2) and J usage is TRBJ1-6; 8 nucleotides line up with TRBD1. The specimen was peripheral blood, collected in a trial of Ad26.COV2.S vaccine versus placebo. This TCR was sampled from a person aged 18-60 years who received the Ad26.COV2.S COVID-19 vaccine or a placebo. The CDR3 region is CASSHRTGYRDSPLHF. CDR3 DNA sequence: TGTGCCAGCAGCCATCGGACAGGGTATCGTGATTCACCCCTCCACTTT.